This T cell receptor beta chain derives from a study of blood T cell repertoires in COVID-19. The wider study: Acute and convalescent COVID-19 specimens originated in the United States, Italy and Spain. Nucleic acid was either cDNA or gDNA, and it came from T cells, B-cell-depleted T cells, or PBMCs.

As handled by the study authors: Amplification with reference gene primers provided the estimates of nucleated cell counts. The method was immunoSEQ multiplex PCR; TCRdb's version includes in-frame clones alone and lacks a portion of them. V and J calls and clone size follow that table, whereas D and trimming were derived from the DNA. The table includes over 100,000 clones, approximately 87% detected once. The CDR3 has 16 residues. Germline V CDR1 and CDR2: LGHDT, YNNKEL (reference sequence). The V and J ends lost 2 bases and 6 bases, in that order; junction bases with no gene match: 8. The rearrangement joins TRBV3-1 (or the pseudogene TRBV3-2) to TRBJ2-3; TRBD2 matches at 10 bases. The sample was peripheral blood. The TCR was taken from a man aged 50 or older with acute or convalescent COVID-19. CDR3 residues: CASSQSLAGAGDTQYF. CDR3 sequence (DNA): TGTGCCAGCAGCCAAAGTCTAGCGGGAGCTGGGGATACGCAGTATTTT.